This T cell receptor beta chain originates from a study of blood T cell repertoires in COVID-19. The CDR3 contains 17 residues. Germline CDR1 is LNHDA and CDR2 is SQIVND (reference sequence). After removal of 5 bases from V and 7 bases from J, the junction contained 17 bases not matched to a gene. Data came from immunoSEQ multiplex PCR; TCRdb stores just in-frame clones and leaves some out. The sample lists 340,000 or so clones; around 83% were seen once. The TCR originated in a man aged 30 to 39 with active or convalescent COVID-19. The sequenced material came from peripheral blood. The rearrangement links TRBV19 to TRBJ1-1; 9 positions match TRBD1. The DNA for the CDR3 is TGTGCCAGTAGTCTACCCCCGACCGGGACAGGGACCTTTGAAGCTTTCTTT. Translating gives CASSLPPTGTGTFEAFF.